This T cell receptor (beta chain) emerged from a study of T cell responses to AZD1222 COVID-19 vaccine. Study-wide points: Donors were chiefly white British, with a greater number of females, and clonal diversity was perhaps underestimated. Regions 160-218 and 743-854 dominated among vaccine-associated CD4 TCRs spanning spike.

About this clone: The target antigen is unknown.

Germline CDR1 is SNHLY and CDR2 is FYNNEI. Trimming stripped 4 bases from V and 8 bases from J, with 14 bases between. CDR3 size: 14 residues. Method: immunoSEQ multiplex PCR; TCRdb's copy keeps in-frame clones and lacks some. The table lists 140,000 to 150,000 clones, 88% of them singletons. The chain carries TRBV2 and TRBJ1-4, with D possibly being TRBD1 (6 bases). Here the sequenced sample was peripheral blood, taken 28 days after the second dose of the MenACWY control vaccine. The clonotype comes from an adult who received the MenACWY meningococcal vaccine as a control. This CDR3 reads CASSAFAGGEKLFF. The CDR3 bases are TGTGCCAGCAGTGCCTTCGCCGGGGGCGAAAAACTGTTTTTT.